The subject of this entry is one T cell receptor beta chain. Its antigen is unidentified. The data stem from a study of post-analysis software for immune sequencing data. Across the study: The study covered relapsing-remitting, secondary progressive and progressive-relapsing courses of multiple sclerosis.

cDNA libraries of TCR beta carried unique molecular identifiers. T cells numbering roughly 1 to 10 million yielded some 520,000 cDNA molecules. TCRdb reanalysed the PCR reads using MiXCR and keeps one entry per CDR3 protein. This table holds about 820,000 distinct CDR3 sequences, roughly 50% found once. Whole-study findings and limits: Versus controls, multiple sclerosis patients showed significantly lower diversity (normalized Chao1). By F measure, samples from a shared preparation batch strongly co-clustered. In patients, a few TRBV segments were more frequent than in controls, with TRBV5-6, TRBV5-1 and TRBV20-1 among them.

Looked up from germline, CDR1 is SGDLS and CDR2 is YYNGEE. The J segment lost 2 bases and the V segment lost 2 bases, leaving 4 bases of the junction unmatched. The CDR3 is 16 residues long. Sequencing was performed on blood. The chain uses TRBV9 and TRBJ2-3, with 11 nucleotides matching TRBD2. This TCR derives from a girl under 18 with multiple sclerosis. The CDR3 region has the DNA TGTGCCAGCAGCGTGGGGACTAGCGGTTTCACAGATACGCAGTATTTT. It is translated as CASSVGTSGFTDTQYF.